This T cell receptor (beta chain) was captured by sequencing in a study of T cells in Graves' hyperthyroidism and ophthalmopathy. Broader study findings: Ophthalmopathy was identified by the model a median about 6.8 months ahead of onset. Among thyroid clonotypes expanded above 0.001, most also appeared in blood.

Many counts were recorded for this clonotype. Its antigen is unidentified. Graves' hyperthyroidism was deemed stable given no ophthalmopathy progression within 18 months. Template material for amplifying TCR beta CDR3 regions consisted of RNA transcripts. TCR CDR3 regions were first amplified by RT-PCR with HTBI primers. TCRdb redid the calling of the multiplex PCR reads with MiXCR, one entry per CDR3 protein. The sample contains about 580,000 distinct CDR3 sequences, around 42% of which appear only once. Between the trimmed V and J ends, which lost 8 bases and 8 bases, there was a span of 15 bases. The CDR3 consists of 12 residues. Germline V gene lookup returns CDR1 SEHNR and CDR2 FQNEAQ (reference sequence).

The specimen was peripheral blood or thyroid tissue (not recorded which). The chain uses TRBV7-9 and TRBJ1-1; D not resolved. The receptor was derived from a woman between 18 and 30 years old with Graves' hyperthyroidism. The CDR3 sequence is CASANTALEAFF. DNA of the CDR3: TGTGCCAGCGCGAATACGGCCTTAGAAGCTTTCTTT. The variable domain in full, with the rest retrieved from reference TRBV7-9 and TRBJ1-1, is DTGVSQNPRHKITKRGQNVTFRCDPISEHNRLYWYRQTLGQGPEFLTYFQNEAQLEKSRLLSDRFSAERPKGSFSTLEIQRTEQGDSAMYLCASANTALEAFFGQGTRLTVV.